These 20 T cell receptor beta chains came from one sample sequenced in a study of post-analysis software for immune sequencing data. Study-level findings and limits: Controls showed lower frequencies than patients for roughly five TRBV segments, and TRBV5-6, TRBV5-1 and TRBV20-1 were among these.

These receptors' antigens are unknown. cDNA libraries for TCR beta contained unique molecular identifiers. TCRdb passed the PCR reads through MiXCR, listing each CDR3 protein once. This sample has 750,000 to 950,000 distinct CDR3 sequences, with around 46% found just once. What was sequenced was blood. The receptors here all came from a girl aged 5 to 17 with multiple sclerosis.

This chain's CDR3 is CASSYSISSSYNSPLHF. The CDR3 region has the DNA TGTGCCAGCAGTTACTCGATCAGTAGCTCCTATAATTCACCCCTCCACTTT. V is TRBV6-5 and J is TRBJ1-6; D is ambiguous. The CDR3 is 17 amino acids. Germline CDR1 and CDR2: MNHEY and SVGAGI. The V gene lost 0 bases and the J gene lost 0 bases, with 9 bases spanning the gap.

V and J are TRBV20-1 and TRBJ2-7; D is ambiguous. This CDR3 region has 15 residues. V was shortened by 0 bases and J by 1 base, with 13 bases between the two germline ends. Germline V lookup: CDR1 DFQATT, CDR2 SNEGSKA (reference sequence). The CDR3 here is CSARDPWSQSYEQYF. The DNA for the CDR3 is TGCAGTGCTAGAGATCCGTGGAGTCAGTCCTACGAGCAGTACTTC.

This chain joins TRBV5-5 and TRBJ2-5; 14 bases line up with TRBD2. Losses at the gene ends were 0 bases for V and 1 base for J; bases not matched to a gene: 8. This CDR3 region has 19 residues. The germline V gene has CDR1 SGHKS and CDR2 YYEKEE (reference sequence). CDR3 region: CASSLEPGTSGSPQETQYF. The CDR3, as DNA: TGTGCCAGCAGCTTGGAACCCGGGACTAGCGGGAGCCCCCAAGAGACCCAGTACTTC.

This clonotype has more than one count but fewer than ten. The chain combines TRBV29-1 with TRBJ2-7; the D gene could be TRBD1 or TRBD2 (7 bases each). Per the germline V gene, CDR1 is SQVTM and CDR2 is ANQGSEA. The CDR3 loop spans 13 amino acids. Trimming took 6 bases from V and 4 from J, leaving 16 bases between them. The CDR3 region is CSVWRRGGYEQYF. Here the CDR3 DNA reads TGCAGCGTCTGGCGCAGGGGGGGTTACGAGCAGTACTTC.

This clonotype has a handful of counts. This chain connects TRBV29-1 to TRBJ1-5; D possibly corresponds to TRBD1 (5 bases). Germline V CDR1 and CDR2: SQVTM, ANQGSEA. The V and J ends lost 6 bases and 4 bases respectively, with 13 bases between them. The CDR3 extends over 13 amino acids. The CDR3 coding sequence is TGCAGCGTCGTATCGACAGCGAATCAGCCCCAGCATTTT. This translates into CSVVSTANQPQHF.

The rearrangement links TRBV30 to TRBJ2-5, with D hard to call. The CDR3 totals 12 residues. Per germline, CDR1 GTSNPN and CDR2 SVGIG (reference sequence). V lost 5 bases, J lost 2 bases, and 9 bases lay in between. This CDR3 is CAWGQRQETQYF. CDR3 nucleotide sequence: TGTGCCTGGGGGCAAAGGCAAGAGACCCAGTACTTC.

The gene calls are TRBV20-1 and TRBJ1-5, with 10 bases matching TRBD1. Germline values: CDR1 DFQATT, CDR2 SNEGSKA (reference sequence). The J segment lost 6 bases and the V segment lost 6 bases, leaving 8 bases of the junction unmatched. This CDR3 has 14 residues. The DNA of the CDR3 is TGCAGTGCCAAGACAGGGGGCGCGGGTCAGCCCCAGCATTTT. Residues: CSAKTGGAGQPQHF.

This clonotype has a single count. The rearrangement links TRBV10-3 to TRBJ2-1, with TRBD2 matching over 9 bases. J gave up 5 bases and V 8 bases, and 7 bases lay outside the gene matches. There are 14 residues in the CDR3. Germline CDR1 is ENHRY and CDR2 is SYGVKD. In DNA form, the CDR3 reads TGTGCCATCCGCTCTAGCGGGAAAGACAATGAGCAGTTCTTC. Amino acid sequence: CAIRSSGKDNEQFF.

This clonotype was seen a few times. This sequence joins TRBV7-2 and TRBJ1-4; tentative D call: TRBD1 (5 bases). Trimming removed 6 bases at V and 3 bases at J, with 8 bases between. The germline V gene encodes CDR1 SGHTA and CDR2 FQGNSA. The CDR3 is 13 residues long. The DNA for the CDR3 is TGTGCCAGCAGGGGGGGAGCTAATGAAAAACTGTTTTTT. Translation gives CASRGGANEKLFF.

The CDR3 region has the DNA TGTGCCAGCAGTTACACGACCAGCGGGAGCACAGATACGCAGTATTTT. Its protein product is CASSYTTSGSTDTQYF. V gene TRBV6-5 combines with J gene TRBJ2-3, with D possibly being TRBD2 (6 bases). The germline V gene has CDR1 MNHEY and CDR2 SVGAGI. The CDR3 totals 16 residues. The germline V and J ends were trimmed by 2 bases and 0 bases, with 12 bases remaining between them.

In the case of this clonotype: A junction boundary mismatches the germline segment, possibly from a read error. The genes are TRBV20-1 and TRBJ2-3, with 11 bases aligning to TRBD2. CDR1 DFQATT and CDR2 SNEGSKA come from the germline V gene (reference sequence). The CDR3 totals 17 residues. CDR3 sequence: CGARPDPGLAVTDTQYF. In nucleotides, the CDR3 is TGCGGTGCTCGCCCAGATCCGGGACTAGCGGTCACAGATACGCAGTATTTT.

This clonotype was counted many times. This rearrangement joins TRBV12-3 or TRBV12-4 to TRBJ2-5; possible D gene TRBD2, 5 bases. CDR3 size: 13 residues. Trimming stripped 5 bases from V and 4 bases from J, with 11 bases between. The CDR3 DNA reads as TGTGCCAGCAGTCCCCCCGGGGTAGAGACCCAGTACTTC. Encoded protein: CASSPPGVETQYF.

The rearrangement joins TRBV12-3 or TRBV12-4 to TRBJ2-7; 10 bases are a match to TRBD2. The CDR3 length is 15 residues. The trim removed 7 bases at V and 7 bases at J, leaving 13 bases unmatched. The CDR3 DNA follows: TGTGCCAGCACCCGAAGCGGGAGGGCCGATGATGAGCAGTACTTC. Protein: CASTRSGRADDEQYF.

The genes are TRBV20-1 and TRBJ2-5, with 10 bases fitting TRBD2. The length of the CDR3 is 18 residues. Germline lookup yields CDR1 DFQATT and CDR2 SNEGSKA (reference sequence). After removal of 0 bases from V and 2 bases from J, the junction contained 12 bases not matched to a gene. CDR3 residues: CSARDIRPSGRPQETQYF. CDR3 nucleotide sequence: TGCAGTGCTAGAGATATTAGGCCTAGCGGGAGACCTCAAGAGACCCAGTACTTC.

CDR3 bases: TGTGCCAGCAGAGGAGGGGGGTTCGAGCAGTACTTC. As protein: CASRGGGFEQYF. The chain recombines TRBV27 with TRBJ2-7; D might be TRBD1 or TRBD2, each matching 6 bases. The CDR3 is made up of 12 amino acids. Trimming cost V 6 bases and J 6 bases, with 12 bases left between them. The germline V gene has CDR1 MNHEY and CDR2 SMNVEV (reference sequence).

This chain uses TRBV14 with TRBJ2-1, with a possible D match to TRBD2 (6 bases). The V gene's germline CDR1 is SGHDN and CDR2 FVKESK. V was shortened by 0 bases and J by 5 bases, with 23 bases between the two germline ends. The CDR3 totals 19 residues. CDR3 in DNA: TGTGCCAGCAGCCAAGATTCCTCGGACTTGACTAGTCCGGACAATGAGCAGTTCTTC. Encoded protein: CASSQDSSDLTSPDNEQFF.

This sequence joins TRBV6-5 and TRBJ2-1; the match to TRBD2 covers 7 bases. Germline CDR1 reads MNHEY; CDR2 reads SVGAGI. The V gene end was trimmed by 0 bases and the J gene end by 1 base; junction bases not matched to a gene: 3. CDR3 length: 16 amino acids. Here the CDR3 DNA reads TGTGCCAGCAGTTACTCAGGGACTATATCCTACAATGAGCAGTTCTTC. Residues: CASSYSGTISYNEQFF.

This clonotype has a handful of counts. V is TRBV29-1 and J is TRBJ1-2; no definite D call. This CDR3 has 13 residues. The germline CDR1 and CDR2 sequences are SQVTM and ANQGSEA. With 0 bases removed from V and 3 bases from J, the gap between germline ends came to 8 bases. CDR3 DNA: TGCAGCGTTGAAGACGGAACCGACTATGGCTACACCTTC. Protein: CSVEDGTDYGYTF.

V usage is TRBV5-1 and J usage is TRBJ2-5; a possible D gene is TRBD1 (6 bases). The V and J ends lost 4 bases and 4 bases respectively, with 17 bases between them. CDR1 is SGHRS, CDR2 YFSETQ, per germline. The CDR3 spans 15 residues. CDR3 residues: CASSVEDRSRETQYF. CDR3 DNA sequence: TGCGCCAGCAGCGTTGAAGACAGGTCACGAGAGACCCAGTACTTC.

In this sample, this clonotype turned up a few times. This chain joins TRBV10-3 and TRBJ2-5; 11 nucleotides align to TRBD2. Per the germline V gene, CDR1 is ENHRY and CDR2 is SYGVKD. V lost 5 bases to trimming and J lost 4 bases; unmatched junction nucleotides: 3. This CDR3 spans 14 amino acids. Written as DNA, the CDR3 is TGTGCCATCAGTAGCGGACTAGCGGGAGAGACCCAGTACTTC. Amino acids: CAISSGLAGETQYF.